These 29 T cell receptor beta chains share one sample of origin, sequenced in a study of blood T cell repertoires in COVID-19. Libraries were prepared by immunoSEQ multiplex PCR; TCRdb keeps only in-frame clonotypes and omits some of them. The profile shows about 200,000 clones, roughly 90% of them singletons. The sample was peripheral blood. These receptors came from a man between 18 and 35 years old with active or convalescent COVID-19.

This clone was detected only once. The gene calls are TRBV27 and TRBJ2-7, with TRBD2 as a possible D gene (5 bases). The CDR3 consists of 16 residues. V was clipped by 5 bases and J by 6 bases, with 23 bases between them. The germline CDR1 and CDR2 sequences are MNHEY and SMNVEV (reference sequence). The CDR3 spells CASSPSNIRVAGEQYF. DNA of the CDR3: TGTGCCAGCAGTCCATCAAACATAAGGGTGGCGGGCGAGCAGTACTTC.

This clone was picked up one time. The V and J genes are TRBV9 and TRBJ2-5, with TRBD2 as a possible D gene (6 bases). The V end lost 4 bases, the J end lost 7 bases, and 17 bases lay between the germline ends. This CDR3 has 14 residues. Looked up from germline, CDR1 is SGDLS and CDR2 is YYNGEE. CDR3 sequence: CASSPLVSGGTQYF. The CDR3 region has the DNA TGTGCCAGCAGCCCCCTTGTGTCCGGGGGGACCCAGTACTTC. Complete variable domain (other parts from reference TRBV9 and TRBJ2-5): DSGVTQTPKHLITATGQRVTLRCSPRSGDLSVYWYQQSLDQGLQFLIQYYNGEERAKGNILERFSAQQFPDLHSELNLSSLELGDSALYFCASSPLVSGGTQYFGPGTRLLVL.

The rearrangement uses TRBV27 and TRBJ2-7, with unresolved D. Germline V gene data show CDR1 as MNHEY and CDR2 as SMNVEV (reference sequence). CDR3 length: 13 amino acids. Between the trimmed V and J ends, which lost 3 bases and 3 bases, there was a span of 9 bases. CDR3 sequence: CASSFSGSYEQYF. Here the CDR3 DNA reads TGTGCCAGCAGTTTTTCAGGTAGCTACGAGCAGTACTTC.

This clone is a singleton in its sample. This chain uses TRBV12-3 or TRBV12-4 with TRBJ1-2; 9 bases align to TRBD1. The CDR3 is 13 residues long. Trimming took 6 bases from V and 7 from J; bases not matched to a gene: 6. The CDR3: CASSRDRVSGYTF. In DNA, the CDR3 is TGTGCCAGCAGCCGGGACAGGGTCTCTGGCTACACCTTC.

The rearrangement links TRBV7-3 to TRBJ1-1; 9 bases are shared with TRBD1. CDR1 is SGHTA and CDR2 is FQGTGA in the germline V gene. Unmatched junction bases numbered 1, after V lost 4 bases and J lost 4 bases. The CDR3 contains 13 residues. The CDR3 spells CASSSDRGTEAFF. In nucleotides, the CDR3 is TGTGCCAGCAGCTCGGACAGGGGCACTGAAGCTTTCTTT. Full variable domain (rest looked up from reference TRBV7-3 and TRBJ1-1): GAGVSQTPSNKVTEKGKYVELRCDPISGHTALYWYRQSLGQGPEFLIYFQGTGAADDSGLPNDRFFAVRPEGSVSTLKIQRTERGDSAVYLCASSSDRGTEAFFGQGTRLTVV.

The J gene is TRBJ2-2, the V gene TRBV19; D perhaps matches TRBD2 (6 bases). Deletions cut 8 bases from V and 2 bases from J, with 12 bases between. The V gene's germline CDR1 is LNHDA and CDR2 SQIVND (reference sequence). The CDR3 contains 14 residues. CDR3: CASRLGLNTGELFF. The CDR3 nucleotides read TGTGCCAGTCGCTTGGGACTTAACACCGGGGAGCTGTTTTTT.

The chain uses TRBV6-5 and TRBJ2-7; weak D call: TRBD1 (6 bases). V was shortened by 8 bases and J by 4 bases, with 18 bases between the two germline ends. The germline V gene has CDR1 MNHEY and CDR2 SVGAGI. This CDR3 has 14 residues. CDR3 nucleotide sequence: TGTGCCAGCGAGGGGGTTGCTAGGGGATACGAGCAGTACTTC. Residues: CASEGVARGYEQYF.

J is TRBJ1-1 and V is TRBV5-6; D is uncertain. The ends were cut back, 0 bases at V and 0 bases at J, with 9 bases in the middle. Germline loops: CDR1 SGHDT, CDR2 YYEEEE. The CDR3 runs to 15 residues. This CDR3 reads CASSLGPDMNTEAFF. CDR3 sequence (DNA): TGTGCCAGCAGCTTGGGGCCAGATATGAACACTGAAGCTTTCTTT. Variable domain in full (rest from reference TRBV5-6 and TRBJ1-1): DAGVTQSPTHLIKTRGQQVTLRCSPKSGHDTVSWYQQALGQGPQFIFQYYEEEERQRGNFPDRFSGHQFPNYSSELNVNALLLGDSALYLCASSLGPDMNTEAFFGQGTRLTVV.

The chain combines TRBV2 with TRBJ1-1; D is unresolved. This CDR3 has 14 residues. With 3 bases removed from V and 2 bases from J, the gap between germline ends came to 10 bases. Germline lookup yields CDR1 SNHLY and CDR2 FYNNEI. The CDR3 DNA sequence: TGTGCCAGCAGTGAGTCACCGGGTAACACTGAAGCTTTCTTT. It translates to CASSESPGNTEAFF.

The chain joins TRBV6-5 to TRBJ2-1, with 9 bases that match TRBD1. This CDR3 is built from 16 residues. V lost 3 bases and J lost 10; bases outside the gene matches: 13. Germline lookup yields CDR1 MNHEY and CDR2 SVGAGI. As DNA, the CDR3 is TGTGCCAGCAGTTATTTCAGGGGACAGGGAGGCAAAGAGCAGTTCTTC. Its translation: CASSYFRGQGGKEQFF.

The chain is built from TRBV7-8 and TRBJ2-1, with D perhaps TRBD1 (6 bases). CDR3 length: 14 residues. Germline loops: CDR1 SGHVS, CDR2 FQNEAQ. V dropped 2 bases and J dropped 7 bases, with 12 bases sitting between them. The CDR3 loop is CASSLQGQSNEQFF. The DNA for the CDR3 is TGTGCCAGCAGCTTACAAGGACAGTCTAATGAGCAGTTCTTC. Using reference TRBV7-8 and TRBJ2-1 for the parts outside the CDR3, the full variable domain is GAGVSQSPRYKVAKRGQDVALRCDPISGHVSLFWYQQALGQGPEFLTYFQNEAQLDKSGLPSDRFFAERPEGSVSTLKIQRTQQEDSAVYLCASSLQGQSNEQFFGPGTRLTVL.

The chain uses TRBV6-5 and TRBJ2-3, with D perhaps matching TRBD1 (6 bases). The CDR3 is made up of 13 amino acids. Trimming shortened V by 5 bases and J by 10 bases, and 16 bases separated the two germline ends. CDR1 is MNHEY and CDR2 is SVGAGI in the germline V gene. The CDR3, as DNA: TGTGCCAGCAGTCAGCAACAGGGTAGTGCGCAGTATTTT. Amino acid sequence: CASSQQQGSAQYF.

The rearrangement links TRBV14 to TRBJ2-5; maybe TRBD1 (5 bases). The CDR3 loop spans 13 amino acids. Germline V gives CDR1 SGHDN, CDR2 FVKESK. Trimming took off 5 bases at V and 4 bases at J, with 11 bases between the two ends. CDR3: CASSSRQRETQYF. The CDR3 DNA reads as TGTGCCAGCAGCTCCAGACAGCGAGAGACCCAGTACTTC.

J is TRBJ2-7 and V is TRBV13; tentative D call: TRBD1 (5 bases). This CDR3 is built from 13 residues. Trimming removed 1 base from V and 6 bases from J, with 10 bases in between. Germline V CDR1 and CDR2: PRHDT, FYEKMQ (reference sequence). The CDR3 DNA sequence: TGTGCCAGCAGCTTAGAGGTTGACAGCGAGCAGTACTTC. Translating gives CASSLEVDSEQYF.

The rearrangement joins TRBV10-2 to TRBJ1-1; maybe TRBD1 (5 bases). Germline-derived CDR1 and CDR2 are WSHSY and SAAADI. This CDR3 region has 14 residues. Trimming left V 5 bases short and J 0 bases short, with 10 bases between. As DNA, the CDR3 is TGCGCCAGCAGTCCAGCAGGGCTGAACACTGAAGCTTTCTTT. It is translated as CASSPAGLNTEAFF.

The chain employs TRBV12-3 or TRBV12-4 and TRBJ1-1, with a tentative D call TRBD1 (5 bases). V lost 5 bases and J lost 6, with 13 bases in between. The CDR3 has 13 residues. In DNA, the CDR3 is TGTGCCAGCAGTAATACAGGAGTATCTGAAGCTTTCTTT. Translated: CASSNTGVSEAFF.

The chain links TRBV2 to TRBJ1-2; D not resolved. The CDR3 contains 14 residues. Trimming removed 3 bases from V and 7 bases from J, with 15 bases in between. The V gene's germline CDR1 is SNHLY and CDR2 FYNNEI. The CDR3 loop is CASSEAGRTGGYTF. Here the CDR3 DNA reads TGTGCCAGCAGTGAGGCGGGCAGGACGGGTGGCTACACCTTC. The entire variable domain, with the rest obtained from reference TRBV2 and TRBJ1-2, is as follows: EPEVTQTPSHQVTQMGQEVILRCVPISNHLYFYWYRQILGQKVEFLVSFYNNEISEKSEIFDDQFSVERPDGSNFTLKIRSTKLEDSAMYFCASSEAGRTGGYTFGSGTRLTVV.

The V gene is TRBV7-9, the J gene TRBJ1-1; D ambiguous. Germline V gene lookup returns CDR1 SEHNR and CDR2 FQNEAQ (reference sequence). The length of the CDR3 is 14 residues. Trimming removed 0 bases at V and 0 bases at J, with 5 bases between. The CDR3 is CASSLADLNTEAFF. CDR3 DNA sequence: TGTGCCAGCAGCTTAGCAGACTTGAACACTGAAGCTTTCTTT.

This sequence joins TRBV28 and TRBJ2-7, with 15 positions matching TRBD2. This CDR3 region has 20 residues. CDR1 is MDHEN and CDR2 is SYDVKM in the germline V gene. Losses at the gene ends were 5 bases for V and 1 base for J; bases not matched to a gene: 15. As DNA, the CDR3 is TGTGCCAGCAGTCCGTTCGGACTAGCGGGAGGGCCGGAAGGGTCCTACGAGCAGTACTTC. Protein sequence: CASSPFGLAGGPEGSYEQYF. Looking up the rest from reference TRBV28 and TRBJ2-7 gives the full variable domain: DVKVTQSSRYLVKRTGEKVFLECVQDMDHENMFWYRQDPGLGLRLIYFSYDVKMKEKGDIPEGYSVSREKKERFSLILESASTNQTSMYLCASSPFGLAGGPEGSYEQYFGPGTRLTVT.

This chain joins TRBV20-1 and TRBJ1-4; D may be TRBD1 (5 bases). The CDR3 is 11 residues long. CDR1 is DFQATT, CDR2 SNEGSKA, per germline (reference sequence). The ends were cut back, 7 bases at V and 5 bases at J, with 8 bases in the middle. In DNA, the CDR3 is TGCAGTGGGTACAGGAATGAAAAACTGTTTTTT. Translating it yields CSGYRNEKLFF.

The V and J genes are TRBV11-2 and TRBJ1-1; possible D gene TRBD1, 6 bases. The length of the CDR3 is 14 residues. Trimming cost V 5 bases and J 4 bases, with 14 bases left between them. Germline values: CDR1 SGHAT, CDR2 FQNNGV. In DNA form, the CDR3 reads TGTGCCAGCAGCCTCAGGGGTCTGATCACTGAAGCTTTCTTT. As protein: CASSLRGLITEAFF.

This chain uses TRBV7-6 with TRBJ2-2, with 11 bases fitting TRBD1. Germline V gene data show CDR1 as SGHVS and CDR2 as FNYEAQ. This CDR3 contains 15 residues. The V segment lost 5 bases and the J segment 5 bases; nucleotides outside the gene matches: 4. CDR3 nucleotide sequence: TGTGCCAGCAGCGTCCGGGACAGGGGGACCGGGGAGCTGTTTTTT. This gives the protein CASSVRDRGTGELFF.

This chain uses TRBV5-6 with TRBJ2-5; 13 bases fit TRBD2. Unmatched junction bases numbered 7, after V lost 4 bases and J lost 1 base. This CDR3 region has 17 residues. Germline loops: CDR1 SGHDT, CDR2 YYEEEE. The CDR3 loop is CASSTWTSGGPQETQYF. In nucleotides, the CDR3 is TGTGCCAGCAGCACCTGGACTAGCGGGGGACCCCAAGAGACCCAGTACTTC.

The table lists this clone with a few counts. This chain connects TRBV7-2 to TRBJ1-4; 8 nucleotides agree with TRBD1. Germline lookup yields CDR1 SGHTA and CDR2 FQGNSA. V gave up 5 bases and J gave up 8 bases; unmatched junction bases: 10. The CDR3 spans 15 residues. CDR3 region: CASSTTGAGIEKLFF. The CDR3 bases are TGTGCCAGCAGCACGACAGGGGCGGGTATAGAAAAACTGTTTTTT.

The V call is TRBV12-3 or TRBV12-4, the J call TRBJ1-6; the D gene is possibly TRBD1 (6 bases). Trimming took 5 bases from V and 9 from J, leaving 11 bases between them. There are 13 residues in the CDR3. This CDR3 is CASSAPGVSPLHF. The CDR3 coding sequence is TGTGCCAGCAGTGCCCCAGGGGTTTCACCCCTCCACTTT.

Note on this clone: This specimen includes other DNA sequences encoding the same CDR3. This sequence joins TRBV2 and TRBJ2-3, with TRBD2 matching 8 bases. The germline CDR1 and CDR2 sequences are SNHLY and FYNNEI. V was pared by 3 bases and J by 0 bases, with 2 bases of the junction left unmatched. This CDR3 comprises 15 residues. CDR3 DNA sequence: TGTGCCAGCAGTGACAGCGGGAGTAGCACAGATACGCAGTATTTT. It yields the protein CASSDSGSSTDTQYF.

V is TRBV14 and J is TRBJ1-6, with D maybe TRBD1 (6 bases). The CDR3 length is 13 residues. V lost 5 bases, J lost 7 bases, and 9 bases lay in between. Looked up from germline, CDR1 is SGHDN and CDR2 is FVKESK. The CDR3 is CASSTGQNSPLHF. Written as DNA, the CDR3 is TGTGCCAGCAGCACCGGACAGAATTCACCCCTCCACTTT.

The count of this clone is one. The CDR3 spells CASSPGMNTEAFF. DNA of the CDR3: TGCGCCAGCAGTCCGGGGATGAACACTGAAGCTTTCTTT. V usage is TRBV10-1 and J usage is TRBJ1-1; D gene unclear. The germline V gene has CDR1 WNHNN and CDR2 SYGVQD (reference sequence). The CDR3 covers 13 residues. With 5 bases removed from V and 0 bases from J, the gap between germline ends came to 7 bases.

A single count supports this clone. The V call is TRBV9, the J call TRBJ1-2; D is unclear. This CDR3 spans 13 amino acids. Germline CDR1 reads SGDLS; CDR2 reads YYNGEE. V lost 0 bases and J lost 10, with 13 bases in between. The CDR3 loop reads CASSVESEGYYTF. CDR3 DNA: TGTGCCAGCAGCGTAGAGTCAGAGGGTTACTACACCTTC. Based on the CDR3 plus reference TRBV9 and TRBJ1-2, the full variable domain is DSGVTQTPKHLITATGQRVTLRCSPRSGDLSVYWYQQSLDQGLQFLIQYYNGEERAKGNILERFSAQQFPDLHSELNLSSLELGDSALYFCASSVESEGYYTFGSGTRLTVV.